These 6 T cell receptor beta chains were sequenced from one sample in a study of CD8+CD57+ T cells in acquired aplastic anemia. Patients picked for sequencing had shown CD8+CD57+ cell expansion detected by flow cytometry. TCR beta VDJ and CDR3 profiling used genomic DNA as template. One entry per CDR3 protein, called by TCRdb with MiXCR from the reads. Here the sample spans hundreds of thousands of distinct CDR3 sequences, 25% to 40% being singletons. Sample: sorted CD4+, CD8+, or CD8+CD57+ T cells (not recorded which) from PBMCs. These receptors were taken from a human donor with aplastic anemia.

The chain combines TRBV2 with TRBJ1-6; perhaps TRBD1 as D (5 bases). The CDR3 runs 15 residues. V was clipped by 7 bases and J by 5 bases, with 15 bases between them. Germline CDR1 and CDR2: SNHLY and FYNNEI. The CDR3 DNA sequence: TGTGCCAGCAAAACCCGGGACGGAAATAATTCACCCCTCCACTTT. It codes for CASKTRDGNNSPLHF.

This clonotype was recorded at least ten times. The rearrangement links TRBV9 to TRBJ1-2; D perhaps matches TRBD1 (5 bases). The germline gives CDR1 SGDLS, CDR2 YYNGEE. The CDR3 loop spans 13 amino acids. Deletions cut 6 bases from V and 8 bases from J, with 17 bases between. As DNA, the CDR3 is TGTGCCAGCATCCCGGTAGGGGTTGAGGGCTACACCTTC. Amino acids: CASIPVGVEGYTF.

J is TRBJ2-2 and V is TRBV10-3; 8 bases line up with TRBD2. The V and J ends lost 11 bases and 1 base, in that order; junction bases with no gene match: 3. Looked up from germline, CDR1 is ENHRY and CDR2 is SYGVKD. The CDR3 totals 13 residues. The CDR3 DNA is TGTGCCCACGGGGGGGTGAACACCGGGGAGCTGTTTTTT. Amino acid sequence: CAHGGVNTGELFF.

The rearrangement uses TRBV20-1 and TRBJ1-2; D perhaps matches TRBD1 (6 bases). V lost 4 bases and J lost 7, with 22 bases in between. The CDR3 has 15 residues. The germline V gene has CDR1 DFQATT and CDR2 SNEGSKA (reference sequence). In DNA form, the CDR3 reads TGCAGTGCTAACGGAAAACCGGGACAAACTAGTGGCTACACCTTC. This codes for CSANGKPGQTSGYTF.

The chain recombines TRBV7-8 with TRBJ2-3; a weak D match, TRBD1 (5 bases). The CDR3 is made up of 13 amino acids. Trimming removed 5 bases from V and 4 bases from J, with 10 bases in between. Germline V gives CDR1 SGHVS, CDR2 FQNEAQ. Written as DNA, the CDR3 is TGTGCCAGCAGCACCCTAGGGGCAGATACGCAGTATTTT. This encodes CASSTLGADTQYF.

The chain is built from TRBV9 and TRBJ2-1; TRBD1 or TRBD2 may be the D gene (5 bases each). Deletions cut 7 bases from V and 0 bases from J, with 17 bases between. Germline loops: CDR1 SGDLS, CDR2 YYNGEE. CDR3 length: 16 residues. CDR3 sequence (DNA): TGTGCCAGCGGGGCTCGATGGGGGAGCTCCTACAATGAGCAGTTCTTC. Encoded protein: CASGARWGSSYNEQFF.